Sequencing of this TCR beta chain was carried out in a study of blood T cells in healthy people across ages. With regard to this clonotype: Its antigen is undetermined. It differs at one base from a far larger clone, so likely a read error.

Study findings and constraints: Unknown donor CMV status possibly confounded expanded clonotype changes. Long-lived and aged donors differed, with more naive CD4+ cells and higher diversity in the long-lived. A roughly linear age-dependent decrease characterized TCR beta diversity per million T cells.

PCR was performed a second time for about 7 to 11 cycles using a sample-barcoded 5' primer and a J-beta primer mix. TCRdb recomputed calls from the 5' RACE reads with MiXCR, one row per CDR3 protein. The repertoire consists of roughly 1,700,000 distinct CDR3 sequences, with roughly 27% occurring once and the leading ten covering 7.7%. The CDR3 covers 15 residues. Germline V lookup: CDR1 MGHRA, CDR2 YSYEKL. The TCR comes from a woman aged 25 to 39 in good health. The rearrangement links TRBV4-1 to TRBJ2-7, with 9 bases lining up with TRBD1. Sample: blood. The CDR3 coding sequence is TGCGCCAGCAGCCAAGCCGGGACAGGGTCCTACGAGCAGCACTTC. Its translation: CASSQAGTGSYEQHF.